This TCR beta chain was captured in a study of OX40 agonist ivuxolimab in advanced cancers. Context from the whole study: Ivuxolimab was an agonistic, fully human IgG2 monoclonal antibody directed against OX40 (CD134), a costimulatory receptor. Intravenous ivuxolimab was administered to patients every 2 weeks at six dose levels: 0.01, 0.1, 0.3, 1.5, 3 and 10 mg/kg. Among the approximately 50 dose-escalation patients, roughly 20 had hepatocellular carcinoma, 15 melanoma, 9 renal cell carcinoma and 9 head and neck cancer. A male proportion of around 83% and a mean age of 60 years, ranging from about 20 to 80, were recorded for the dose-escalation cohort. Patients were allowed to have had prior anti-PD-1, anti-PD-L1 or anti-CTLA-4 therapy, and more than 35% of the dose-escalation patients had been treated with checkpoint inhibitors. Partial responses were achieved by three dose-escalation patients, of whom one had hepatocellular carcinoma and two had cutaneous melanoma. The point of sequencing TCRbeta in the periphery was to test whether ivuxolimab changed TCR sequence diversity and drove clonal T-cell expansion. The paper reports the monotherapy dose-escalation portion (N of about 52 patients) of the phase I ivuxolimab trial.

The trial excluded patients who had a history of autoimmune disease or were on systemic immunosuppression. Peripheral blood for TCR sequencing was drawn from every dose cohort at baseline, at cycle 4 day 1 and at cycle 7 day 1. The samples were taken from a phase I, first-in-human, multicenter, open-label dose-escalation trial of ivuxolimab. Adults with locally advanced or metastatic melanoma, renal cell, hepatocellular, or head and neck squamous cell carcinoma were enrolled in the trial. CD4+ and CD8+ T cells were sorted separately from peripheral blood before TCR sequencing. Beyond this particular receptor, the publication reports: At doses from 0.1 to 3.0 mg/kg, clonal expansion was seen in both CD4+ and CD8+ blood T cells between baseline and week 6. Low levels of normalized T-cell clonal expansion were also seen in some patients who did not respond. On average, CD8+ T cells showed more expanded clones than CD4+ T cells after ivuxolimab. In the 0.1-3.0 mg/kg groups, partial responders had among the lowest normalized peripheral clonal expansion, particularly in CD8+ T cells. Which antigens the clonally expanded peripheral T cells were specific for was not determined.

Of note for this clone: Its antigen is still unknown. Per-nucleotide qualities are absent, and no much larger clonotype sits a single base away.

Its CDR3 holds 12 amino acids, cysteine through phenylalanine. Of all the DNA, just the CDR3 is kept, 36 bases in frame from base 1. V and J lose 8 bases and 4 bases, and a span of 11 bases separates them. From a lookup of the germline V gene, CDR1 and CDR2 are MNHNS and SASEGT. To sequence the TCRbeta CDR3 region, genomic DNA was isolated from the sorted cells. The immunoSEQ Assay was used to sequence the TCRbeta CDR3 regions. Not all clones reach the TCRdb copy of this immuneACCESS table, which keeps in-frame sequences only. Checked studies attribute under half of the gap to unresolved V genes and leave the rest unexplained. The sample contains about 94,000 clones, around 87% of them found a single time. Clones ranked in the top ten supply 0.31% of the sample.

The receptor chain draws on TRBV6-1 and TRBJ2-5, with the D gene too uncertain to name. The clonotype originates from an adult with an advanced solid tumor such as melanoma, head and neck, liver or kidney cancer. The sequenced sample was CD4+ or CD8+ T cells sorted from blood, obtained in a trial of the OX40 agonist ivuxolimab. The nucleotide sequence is TGTGCCAGCTCTCGACTGGGAGAGACCCAGTACTTC. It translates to CASSRLGETQYF.